The rows below give T cell receptor beta chains drawn from one sample of a study of blood T cell repertoires in COVID-19. Assay used: immunoSEQ multiplex PCR; TCRdb lists only in-frame clones, some missing. The sample records fewer than 250,000 clones, approximately 80% being singletons. What was sequenced was PBMCs or T cells enriched from blood (not recorded which). These receptors came from a woman aged 40 to 55 with acute COVID-19. The CDR3 runs from the conserved cysteine through the conserved F or W. D genes are given only for firm matches. Clone size is shown for a subset of rows, as once, few, many or a class of expanded clone.

TRBV19	TRBJ2-1	TRBD1	.	TGTGCCAGTAAAGGGGTGGGCAAGGACAGGAGGAATGAGCAGTTCTTC	CASKGVGKDRRNEQFF
TRBV30	TRBJ2-2	.	.	TGTGCCTGGAGTCTTAGGGGTGCCGGGGAGCTGTTTTTT	CAWSLRGAGELFF
TRBV3-1/TRBV3-2	TRBJ1-5	.	few	TGTGCCAGCAGCCAAGGTTCGGGTCAGCCCCAGCATTTT	CASSQGSGQPQHF
TRBV7-7	TRBJ2-2	TRBD2	.	TGTGCTAGCAGCTTACGGACTAGCGGGGCCGGGGAGCTGTTTTTT	CASSLRTSGAGELFF
TRBV9	TRBJ1-2	TRBD1	.	TGTGCCAGCAGCGTAGGAGGGGGCGGTTATGGCTACACCTTC	CASSVGGGGYGYTF
TRBV28	TRBJ2-3	.	.	TGTGCCAGCAGTTTGGGGAGATCCACAGATACGCAGTATTTT	CASSLGRSTDTQYF
TRBV5-4	TRBJ1-1	TRBD1	.	TGTGCCAGCCGCTTGGACAGGGGGGACACTGAAGCTTTCTTT	CASRLDRGDTEAFF
TRBV19	TRBJ2-1	TRBD2	.	TGTGCCAGTAGTATTTTAGGGGCGGGGGGCCCGTACAATGAGCAGTTCTTC	CASSILGAGGPYNEQFF
TRBV6-2/TRBV6-3	TRBJ1-1	.	.	TGTGCCAGCAGTTCAGACATGAACACTGAAGCTTTCTTT	CASSSDMNTEAFF
TRBV5-1	TRBJ2-3	.	once	TGCGCCAGCAGCTCAGGGAAAGATACGCAGTATTTT	CASSSGKDTQYF
TRBV2	TRBJ2-7	TRBD1	once	TGTGCCAGCAGACAGGGGGCGAACCTTGGCGAGCAGTACTTC	CASRQGANLGEQYF
TRBV5-1	TRBJ1-2	TRBD1	many	TGCGCCAGCAGCTGGGGACAGGATAACTATGGCTACACCTTC	CASSWGQDNYGYTF
TRBV30	TRBJ2-7	.	.	TGTGCCTGGAGTGTACTGGCGGACGAGCAGTACTTC	CAWSVLADEQYF
TRBV28	TRBJ2-3	.	.	TGTGCCAGCAGTTTGGGGGGGCAGGGCACAGATACGCAGTATTTT	CASSLGGQGTDTQYF
TRBV6-4	TRBJ2-1	TRBD1	.	TGTGCCAGCAGCGCAGGACAGGGGGCCTACAATGAGCAGTTCTTC	CASSAGQGAYNEQFF
TRBV9	TRBJ2-3	.	once	TGTGCCAGCAGCCCTCGAACGGGGGGCACAGATACGCAGTATTTT	CASSPRTGGTDTQYF
TRBV28	TRBJ2-7	.	.	TGTGCCAGCAGTTTAAGTGGAGAACATCGCGAGCAGTACTTC	CASSLSGEHREQYF
TRBV28	TRBJ2-5	.	.	TGTGCCAGCAGCCATTTAGCGAACCAAGAGACCCAGTACTTC	CASSHLANQETQYF
TRBV14	TRBJ1-1	.	.	TGTGCCAGCAGCCATGCAGGGTTCCCTCCCACTGAAGCTTTCTTT	CASSHAGFPPTEAFF
TRBV5-1	TRBJ2-3	TRBD2	.	TGCGCCAGCAGCCCAGGTAGTAGCGGGAGTGTCACAGATACGCAGTATTTT	CASSPGSSGSVTDTQYF
TRBV7-3	TRBJ2-1	TRBD2	.	TGTGCCAGCAGTACTACTAGCGGGAGAAGGGATGAGCAGTTCTTC	CASSTTSGRRDEQFF
TRBV5-4	TRBJ2-7	TRBD2	.	TGTGCCAGCAACTCTCGGGGAGGGCCGGGGGAGCAGTACTTC	CASNSRGGPGEQYF